There are a few counts of the clone carrying this T cell receptor beta chain. The antigen remains unidentified. These data belong to a study of post-analysis software for immune sequencing data. Per germline, CDR1 DFQATT and CDR2 SNEGSKA (reference sequence). V was clipped by 2 bases and J by 1 base, with 8 bases between them. This CDR3 comprises 14 residues. Built from TCR beta cDNA, the libraries had unique molecular identifiers in them. TCRdb fed the PCR reads into MiXCR, producing one record per CDR3 protein. The sample shows under 200,000 distinct CDR3 sequences, around 34% of them seen only once. Overall study findings and caveats: Compared with controls, patients had more of roughly 5 TRBV segments, including TRBV5-6, TRBV5-1 and TRBV20-1.

The input for sequencing was blood, taken after autologous hematopoietic stem cell transplantation. The TCR comes from a girl aged 10 to 17 with multiple sclerosis. The chain carries TRBV20-1 and TRBJ2-2; D is ambiguous. CDR3 coding DNA: TGCAGTGCTAGACTGGACGGGAACACCGGGGAGCTGTTTTTT. Its translation: CSARLDGNTGELFF.